This TCR beta chain was captured by sequencing in a study of T cells in Graves' hyperthyroidism and ophthalmopathy. This clonotype came up a few times. Antigen: not known. The CDR3 loop spans 13 amino acids. V shed 5 bases and J shed 4 bases, with 11 bases lying between them. Broader study findings: Most thyroid-expanded clonotypes above 0.001 were also found in blood.

Amplified TCR beta CDR3 regions came from RNA transcripts. During a first-round RT-PCR of the TCR CDR3, the HTBI primer set was used. TCRdb processed the multiplex PCR reads anew with MiXCR; each CDR3 protein has one entry. The sample lists some 300,000 distinct CDR3 sequences, around 19% occurring once. The clonotype originates from a man between 45 and 60 years old with Graves' ophthalmopathy. This chain links TRBV12-3 or TRBV12-4 with TRBJ1-2; D unclear. The sequencing sample was made of blood. CDR3 residues: CASSLGSLYGYTF. CDR3 coding DNA: TGTGCCAGCAGTCTTGGCAGCCTCTATGGCTACACCTTC.